This T cell receptor (beta chain) stems from a study of regulatory T cells in long-lasting Graves disease. Libraries of TCR beta came from iRepertoire HTBI primers plus Arm-PCR of CDR3 regions. A single record per CDR3 protein comes from TCRdb applying MiXCR to the multiplex PCR reads. The sample has about 500,000 distinct CDR3 sequences, 15% to 20% seen once; the top ten hold 12%. Time point meaning: newly diagnosed GD, antithyroid drugs for less than 3 months. Following extraction of RNA from PBMCs, that RNA was used to make the TCR library. The germline V gene has CDR1 LGHDT and CDR2 YNNKEL (reference sequence). The CDR3 is made up of 16 amino acids. Trimming took 1 base from V and 4 from J; bases not matched to a gene: 2. These records were also assigned to another study, of T cells in Graves' hyperthyroidism and ophthalmopathy.

The receptor's source is a man aged 40-55 years with Graves disease. The chain joins TRBV3-1 to TRBJ2-1; 12 bases are a match to TRBD2. Material: peripheral blood mononuclear cells (PBMCs), obtained at new diagnosis, from a patient treated with antithyroid drugs. The CDR3 here is CASSQGTSGKYNEQFF. In DNA form, the CDR3 reads TGTGCCAGCAGCCAAGGGACTAGCGGGAAATACAATGAGCAGTTCTTC.